The T cell receptor (beta chain) described here comes from a study of graft-versus-host responses after intestinal transplantation. Study overall: Recipients underwent multivisceral, liver-intestinal, or isolated intestinal transplants. Every recipient had anti-thymocyte globulin induction and around 3 years of tacrolimus plus steroids.

Sequenced by immunoSEQ multiplex PCR; TCRdb stores in-frame clones only, minus some. The sample has some 90,000 clones; around 83% are singletons. Study-wide results and caveats: GvH clones detected in recipient marrow included some appearing first in ileum or blood. Subjects displaying graft-donor T cell macrochimerism possessed elevated graft-versus-host to host-versus-graft clonal ratios inside allografts.

Concerning this clone: Its specificity is not known.

Germline lookup yields CDR1 SGHRS and CDR2 YFSETQ. The CDR3 spans 16 residues. Unmatched junction bases numbered 10, after V lost 4 bases and J lost 4 bases. Sample: unstimulated CD4+ T cells sorted from spleen or lymph node cells, taken before intestinal transplant. The origin of this receptor is a human donor who received an intestinal transplant. The chain couples TRBV5-1 to TRBJ2-5; 10 bases are a match to TRBD1. The CDR3, as DNA: TGCGCCAGCAGCCAAGCCGGGACAGGGGAGGGAGAGACCCAGTACTTC. Translation gives CASSQAGTGEGETQYF.